These 26 T cell receptor beta chains were sequenced from one sample in a study of blood T cell repertoires in COVID-19. Only in-frame clones appear in the TCRdb table, and some are missing; sequencing was by immunoSEQ multiplex PCR. This sample carries some 350,000 clones, around 90% of them seen once, and the ten largest clones take roughly 3.1%. Material for sequencing was peripheral blood. The receptor set was obtained from a human donor in a cohort sampled during active COVID-19.

This chain joins TRBV11-3 and TRBJ2-3, with D unresolved. The CDR3 is made up of 12 amino acids. The germline CDR1 and CDR2 sequences are SGHNT and YENEEA. Trimming cost V 6 bases and J 4 bases, with 8 bases left between them. This chain's CDR3 is CASSMTPDTQYF. CDR3 sequence (DNA): TGTGCCAGCAGTATGACTCCAGATACGCAGTATTTT.

The rearrangement uses TRBV19 and TRBJ2-1; 9 bases match TRBD1. V gave up 6 bases and J gave up 4 bases; unmatched junction bases: 7. Germline V gene sequence: CDR1 LNHDA, CDR2 SQIVND (reference sequence). CDR3 length: 15 residues. The CDR3 nucleotides are TGTGCCAGTAGCCACCAGGGACAGGGATACAATGAGCAGTTCTTC. Encoded protein: CASSHQGQGYNEQFF.

This clone appeared a single time. This chain connects TRBV7-7 to TRBJ2-1; D uncertain. Germline V gene data show CDR1 as SSHAT and CDR2 as FNYEAQ (reference sequence). V lost 1 base and J lost 8, with 9 bases in between. This CDR3 is built from 13 residues. The CDR3 DNA sequence: TGTGCCAGCAGCTTAGGGGTTGAGGATGAGCAGTTCTTC. Translating gives CASSLGVEDEQFF.

The chain joins TRBV5-1 to TRBJ2-4, with unresolved D. The CDR3 loop spans 14 amino acids. Germline V gene sequence: CDR1 SGHRS, CDR2 YFSETQ. Trimming took off 2 bases at V and 1 base at J, with 7 bases between the two ends. Here the CDR3 reads CASSFGSAKNIQYF. The CDR3 coding sequence is TGCGCCAGCAGCTTCGGGTCGGCCAAAAACATTCAGTACTTC.

The gene calls are TRBV6-4 and TRBJ2-2; D remains ambiguous. CDR1 is MRHNA, CDR2 SNTAGT, per germline. V lost 5 bases to trimming and J lost 0 bases, with 4 bases between them. The CDR3 extends over 13 amino acids. The chain's CDR3 is CASSPANTGELFF. CDR3 bases: TGTGCCAGCAGTCCAGCGAACACCGGGGAGCTGTTTTTT.

The gene calls are TRBV5-1 and TRBJ2-3, with D possibly TRBD1 on 6 matching bases. The CDR3 consists of 15 residues. V shed 1 base and J shed 3 bases, with 12 bases lying between them. Germline assignment: CDR1 SGHRS and CDR2 YFSETQ. The CDR3 is CASSLTGSETDTQYF. Here the CDR3 DNA reads TGCGCCAGCAGCTTGACAGGGAGCGAGACAGATACGCAGTATTTT.

The chain has TRBV27 and TRBJ2-7; 8 bases map to TRBD2. This CDR3 contains 14 residues. Germline assignment: CDR1 MNHEY and CDR2 SMNVEV (reference sequence). The V gene end was trimmed by 3 bases and the J gene end by 3 bases; junction bases not matched to a gene: 4. CDR3 loop: CASSFRGGLYEQYF. The CDR3 nucleotides are TGTGCCAGCAGTTTCCGGGGGGGTCTCTACGAGCAGTACTTC.

This chain links TRBV7-8 with TRBJ2-1; 8 bases align to TRBD2. CDR1 and CDR2 from the germline V gene are SGHVS and FQNEAQ. V lost 0 bases, J lost 9 bases, and 13 bases stayed unmatched. The CDR3 has 17 residues. CDR3 residues: CASSLAQGLGRSGEQFF. The CDR3 bases are TGTGCCAGCAGCTTAGCGCAGGGACTAGGGAGAAGTGGTGAGCAGTTCTTC.

V gene TRBV12-3 or TRBV12-4 combines with J gene TRBJ1-6; D uncertain. The V gene lost 6 bases and the J gene lost 8 bases, with 8 bases spanning the gap. The CDR3 length is 12 residues. Written as DNA, the CDR3 is TGTGCCAGCAGACAGTTGGATTCACCCCTCCACTTT. Protein: CASRQLDSPLHF.

The gene calls are TRBV19 and TRBJ1-4, with D possibly being TRBD1 (6 bases). With 4 bases removed from V and 5 bases from J, the gap between germline ends came to 11 bases. The CDR3 runs to 14 residues. Germline CDR1 reads LNHDA; CDR2 reads SQIVND (reference sequence). CDR3 residues: CASSSRTENEKLFF. The CDR3 nucleotides are TGTGCCAGTAGTAGTAGGACAGAGAATGAAAAACTGTTTTTT. Based on the CDR3 plus reference TRBV19 and TRBJ1-4, the full variable domain is DGGITQSPKYLFRKEGQNVTLSCEQNLNHDAMYWYRQDPGQGLRLIYYSQIVNDFQKGDIAEGYSVSREKKESFPLTVTSAQKNPTAFYLCASSSRTENEKLFFGSGTQLSVL.

The chain is built from TRBV29-1 and TRBJ2-1, with 13 bases fitting TRBD2. V shed 1 base, J shed 6 bases, and the junction held 0 bases outside the gene matches. Germline CDR1 and CDR2: SQVTM and ANQGSEA. The CDR3 covers 14 residues. The CDR3 region is CSVEGTSGGNEQFF. The CDR3 DNA sequence: TGCAGCGTTGAAGGGACTAGCGGGGGCAATGAGCAGTTCTTC.

The chain is built from TRBV7-9 and TRBJ2-7; 7 bases align to TRBD1. The germline CDR1 and CDR2 sequences are SEHNR and FQNEAQ (reference sequence). The J segment lost 2 bases and the V segment lost 5 bases, leaving 9 bases of the junction unmatched. This CDR3 is 15 amino acids long. The DNA for the CDR3 is TGTGCCAGCAGCCGAACAGGGGTAACGGCCTACGAGCAGTACTTC. Translated, it gives CASSRTGVTAYEQYF.

The chain employs TRBV19 and TRBJ2-1, with D possibly being TRBD1 (6 bases). Germline CDR1 LNHDA, CDR2 SQIVND (reference sequence). V dropped 0 bases and J dropped 2 bases, with 17 bases sitting between them. This CDR3 has 18 amino acids. CDR3 DNA sequence: TGTGCCAGTAGTATAGATGAGAGGGGGTCTTTCCCCTACAATGAGCAGTTCTTC. Protein product: CASSIDERGSFPYNEQFF.

The chain combines TRBV5-1 with TRBJ1-6; 10 nucleotides line up with TRBD1. The CDR3 covers 17 residues. Germline CDR1 reads SGHRS; CDR2 reads YFSETQ. The V and J ends lost 3 bases and 10 bases, in that order; junction bases with no gene match: 13. CDR3 protein: CASSSAPGQGISSPLHF. The CDR3 region has the DNA TGCGCCAGCAGCTCAGCACCGGGACAGGGGATATCATCACCCCTCCACTTT.

The chain links TRBV28 to TRBJ2-2, with 7 bases lining up with TRBD1. After removal of 3 bases from V and 4 bases from J, the junction contained 5 bases not matched to a gene. Germline V gives CDR1 MDHEN, CDR2 SYDVKM. The CDR3 loop spans 15 amino acids. CDR3 nucleotide sequence: TGTGCCAGCAGTTTCCTACAGGGGAGCACCGGGGAGCTGTTTTTT. As protein: CASSFLQGSTGELFF.

J is TRBJ2-1 and V is TRBV19; a possible D gene is TRBD1 (6 bases). The CDR3 has 16 residues. V lost 1 base and J lost 8, with 18 bases in between. Germline CDR1 reads LNHDA; CDR2 reads SQIVND (reference sequence). CDR3 residues: CASSIGGQGLGDEQFF. CDR3 sequence (DNA): TGTGCCAGTAGTATAGGAGGTCAGGGGCTAGGCGATGAGCAGTTCTTC. The full variable domain, its missing parts supplied by reference TRBV19 and TRBJ2-1, is DGGITQSPKYLFRKEGQNVTLSCEQNLNHDAMYWYRQDPGQGLRLIYYSQIVNDFQKGDIAEGYSVSREKKESFPLTVTSAQKNPTAFYLCASSIGGQGLGDEQFFGPGTRLTVL.

V is TRBV6-5 and J is TRBJ1-1, with D maybe TRBD1 (5 bases). The CDR3 is made up of 13 amino acids. V was cut by 2 bases and J by 9 bases, with 13 bases left in between. Per the germline V gene, CDR1 is MNHEY and CDR2 is SVGAGI. This chain's CDR3 is CASSYGSGQKAFF. The DNA of the CDR3 is TGTGCCAGCAGTTACGGGTCAGGGCAGAAAGCTTTCTTT.

Comment on this clone: The same CDR3 also results from other DNA sequences found in this sample. V usage is TRBV7-3 and J usage is TRBJ2-2, with TRBD2 matching over 7 bases. CDR1 is SGHTA and CDR2 is FQGTGA in the germline V gene. Losses at the gene ends were 1 base for V and 6 bases for J; bases not matched to a gene: 2. This CDR3 spans 14 amino acids. The chain's CDR3 is CASSLSLAAGELFF. The CDR3 nucleotides are TGTGCCAGCAGCTTAAGCCTAGCGGCCGGGGAGCTGTTTTTT.

This rearrangement joins TRBV5-1 to TRBJ1-4, with 11 bases aligning to TRBD1. Germline values: CDR1 SGHRS, CDR2 YFSETQ. Unmatched junction bases numbered 8, after V lost 2 bases and J lost 8 bases. This CDR3 is built from 16 residues. CDR3 loop: CASSFDTGTGGEKLFF. CDR3 DNA: TGCGCCAGCAGCTTCGATACCGGGACAGGGGGAGAAAAACTGTTTTTT.

V usage is TRBV5-4 and J usage is TRBJ2-4, with 7 bases fitting TRBD2. Germline V CDR1 and CDR2: SGHNT, YYREEE (reference sequence). This CDR3 region has 14 residues. J was trimmed by 8 bases and V by 0 bases; bases with no gene match: 5. The CDR3 is CASSLEPREDIQYF. CDR3 in DNA: TGTGCCAGCAGCTTGGAACCCCGGGAGGACATTCAGTACTTC.

Only a few counts were recorded for this clone. V usage is TRBV18 and J usage is TRBJ2-5; 12 bases are shared with TRBD2. The J segment lost 3 bases and the V segment lost 4 bases, leaving 9 bases of the junction unmatched. The CDR3 has 17 residues. Germline values: CDR1 KGHSH, CDR2 LQKENI. The CDR3 region is CASSRLWTSGDEETQYF. CDR3 coding DNA: TGTGCCAGCTCACGCCTATGGACTAGCGGGGACGAAGAGACCCAGTACTTC. Looking up the rest from reference TRBV18 and TRBJ2-5 gives the full variable domain: NAGVMQNPRHLVRRRGQEARLRCSPMKGHSHVYWYRQLPEEGLKFMVYLQKENIIDESGMPKERFSAEFPKEGPSILRIQQVVRGDSAAYFCASSRLWTSGDEETQYFGPGTRLLVL.

This chain joins TRBV4-1 and TRBJ2-3, with TRBD2 matching over 7 bases. Trimming took 4 bases from V and 6 from J; bases not matched to a gene: 10. This CDR3 region has 15 residues. Germline CDR1 reads MGHRA; CDR2 reads YSYEKL. Here the CDR3 DNA reads TGCGCCAGCAGCCTCTTAGGACTAGTCGGGGATACGCAGTATTTT. Residues: CASSLLGLVGDTQYF.

The CDR3 protein is CASSATDTEAFF. Here the CDR3 DNA reads TGTGCCAGCAGCGCCACGGACACTGAAGCTTTCTTT. V gene TRBV7-9 combines with J gene TRBJ1-1; D uncertain. This CDR3 is 12 amino acids long. The V and J ends lost 5 bases and 3 bases respectively, with 7 bases between them. In germline, CDR1 is SEHNR, CDR2 FQNEAQ (reference sequence). Combining the CDR3 with reference TRBV7-9 and TRBJ1-1 gives the whole variable domain DTGVSQNPRHKITKRGQNVTFRCDPISEHNRLYWYRQTLGQGPEFLTYFQNEAQLEKSRLLSDRFSAERPKGSFSTLEIQRTEQGDSAMYLCASSATDTEAFFGQGTRLTVV.

The chain couples TRBV3-1 (or the pseudogene TRBV3-2) to TRBJ2-4; TRBD1 might be the D (5 bases). The ends were cut back, 1 base at V and 8 bases at J, with 12 bases in the middle. The CDR3 consists of 14 residues. Germline V CDR1 and CDR2: LGHDT, YNNKEL (reference sequence). Written as DNA, the CDR3 is TGTGCCAGCAGCCAAGGGGGCATTATTGACATTCAGTACTTC. Protein: CASSQGGIIDIQYF.

The rearrangement joins TRBV18 to TRBJ1-2, with 10 bases identical to TRBD1. The CDR3 is 14 amino acids. After removal of 3 bases from V and 7 bases from J, the junction contained 5 bases not matched to a gene. Germline V lookup: CDR1 KGHSH, CDR2 LQKENI. CDR3 nucleotides: TGTGCCAGCTCACCTGGACAGGGGGAAATTGGCTACACCTTC. Translated, it gives CASSPGQGEIGYTF.

DNA of the CDR3: TGTGCCAGCTCCCGGGACTCAAACAATGAGCAGTTCTTC. Amino acid sequence: CASSRDSNNEQFF. The genes are TRBV6-4 and TRBJ2-1; a possible D gene is TRBD2 (6 bases). V was trimmed by 8 bases and J by 5 bases, leaving 13 bases between them. In germline, CDR1 is MRHNA, CDR2 SNTAGT. The CDR3 sequence is 13 residues long.